This T cell receptor (beta chain) was profiled in a study of control samples from healthy donors and cancer patients. This CDR3 spans 15 amino acids. Losses at the gene ends were 5 bases for V and 7 bases for J; bases not matched to a gene: 9. Germline V gives CDR1 SGHTA, CDR2 FQGTGA. Only in-frame clones appear in the TCRdb table, and some are missing; sequencing was by immunoSEQ multiplex PCR. The profile shows 40,000 to 60,000 clones, approximately 86% of them singletons. This TCR came from a woman in her 50s with lung cancer. The V call is TRBV7-3, the J call TRBJ2-5, with 11 bases that match TRBD1. The sequencing input was PBMCs. The CDR3 sequence is CASSPRTGGDVTQYF. CDR3 DNA sequence: TGTGCCAGCAGCCCGCGGACAGGGGGCGACGTGACCCAGTACTTC.